This entry lists 12 T cell receptor beta chains sequenced from one sample in a study of early T cells in non-severe SARS-CoV-2 infection. TCRdb passed the 5' RACE reads through MiXCR, listing each CDR3 protein once. The repertoire holds 52,000 or so distinct CDR3 sequences, with under 8% as singletons. Specimen: whole blood, collected at baseline. These receptors all stem from an adult who was a healthcare worker with PCR-confirmed SARS-CoV-2 infection or an uninfected control (not recorded which).

This clonotype was detected ten times or more. The chain is built from TRBV3-1 and TRBJ1-3, with TRBD1 matching over 8 bases. After removal of 4 bases from V and 0 bases from J, the junction contained 11 bases not matched to a gene. Germline values: CDR1 LGHDT, CDR2 YNNKEL (reference sequence). The CDR3 length is 18 residues. The CDR3: CASSPTGRTGTSGNTIYF. For the CDR3, the DNA is TGTGCCAGCAGCCCCACGGGACGGACAGGGACCTCTGGAAACACCATATATTTT.

This clonotype was found a few times. This rearrangement joins TRBV10-2 to TRBJ2-5; 7 bases are shared with TRBD2. V was clipped by 2 bases and J by 5 bases; unmatched bases: 5. Germline V gene data show CDR1 as WSHSY and CDR2 as SAAADI. The CDR3 consists of 14 residues. CDR3 protein: CASSEHPGGETQYF. The CDR3 coding sequence is TGCGCCAGCAGTGAGCACCCGGGGGGTGAGACCCAGTACTTC.

This clonotype was counted many times. The genes are TRBV28 and TRBJ1-1, with D maybe TRBD1 (5 bases). Trimming left V 6 bases short and J 1 base short, with 12 bases between. CDR3 length: 14 amino acids. Germline CDR1 and CDR2: MDHEN and SYDVKM. DNA for the CDR3: TGTGCCAGCAGCAGTCCCGGACAGAACACTGAAGCTTTCTTT. As protein: CASSSPGQNTEAFF.

There are a few counts of this clonotype. V and J are TRBV9 and TRBJ1-1; no clear D. Trimming stripped 0 bases from V and 0 bases from J, with 12 bases between. CDR3 length: 16 amino acids. Germline V gene data show CDR1 as SGDLS and CDR2 as YYNGEE. CDR3 bases: TGTGCCAGCAGCGTAGGGTTCGGGGTCATGAACACTGAAGCTTTCTTT. This encodes CASSVGFGVMNTEAFF.

In its sample, this clonotype was seen a few times. The CDR3 here is CASSSGLAGGKDTQYF. As DNA, the CDR3 is TGTGCCAGCAGCTCGGGACTAGCGGGGGGGAAAGATACGCAGTATTTT. The chain links TRBV5-8 to TRBJ2-3, with 16 bases fitting TRBD2. The CDR3 is 16 amino acids. Germline V gene sequence: CDR1 SGHTS, CDR2 YDEGEE. Trimming removed 3 bases from V and 5 bases from J; junction bases left unmatched: 3.

The chain links TRBV4-1 to TRBJ1-4; D gene uncertain. Germline CDR1 MGHRA, CDR2 YSYEKL. V was pared by 0 bases and J by 5 bases, with 4 bases between. The CDR3 length is 13 residues. CDR3 nucleotides: TGCGCCAGCAGCCAAGAGGGAAATGAAAAACTGTTTTTT. Amino acid sequence: CASSQEGNEKLFF.

This clonotype was counted ten times or more. This sequence joins TRBV14 and TRBJ1-1; TRBD1 might be the D (6 bases). Germline CDR1 and CDR2: SGHDN and FVKESK. V gave up 4 bases and J gave up 1 base, with 13 bases separating them. The CDR3 consists of 15 residues. CDR3 region: CASSRRWGANTEAFF. The CDR3 coding sequence is TGTGCCAGCAGCCGGAGATGGGGGGCGAACACTGAAGCTTTCTTT.

The chain links TRBV15 to TRBJ2-5, with 8 nucleotides matching TRBD1. V lost 2 bases, J lost 4 bases, and 3 bases stayed unmatched. The CDR3 has 14 amino acids. The germline CDR1 and CDR2 sequences are LNHNV and YYDKDF (reference sequence). CDR3 in amino acids: CATSRLQGAETQYF. DNA for the CDR3: TGTGCCACCAGCAGATTGCAGGGGGCAGAGACCCAGTACTTC.

The rearrangement uses TRBV10-2 and TRBJ1-4; 7 bases line up with TRBD1. Germline CDR1 is WSHSY and CDR2 is SAAADI. This CDR3 has 14 amino acids. With 5 bases clipped from V and 13 bases from J, the junction kept 13 bases outside the gene matches. The CDR3 DNA follows: TGCGCCAGCAGTTTGAGGGACAGCCGATTCGGACTGTTTTTT. Amino acid sequence: CASSLRDSRFGLFF.

This clonotype was counted only a few times. The J gene is TRBJ2-5, the V gene TRBV9; 11 nucleotides agree with TRBD2. CDR3 length equals 15 residues. The ends lost 4 bases at V and 2 bases at J; junction bases unmatched: 4. Germline V lookup: CDR1 SGDLS, CDR2 YYNGEE. This CDR3 reads CASSPRTSGQETQYF. CDR3 DNA sequence: TGTGCCAGCAGCCCCCGGACTAGCGGGCAAGAGACCCAGTACTTC.

This clonotype has at least ten counts. The chain is built from TRBV6-2 or TRBV6-3 and TRBJ2-7; 7 bases align to TRBD2. The CDR3 length is 16 residues. Germline trimming cut 6 bases from V and 2 bases from J; bases unmatched to any gene: 13. Germline CDR1 reads MNHEY; CDR2 reads SVGEGT. This CDR3 reads CASSKGTGTMAYEQYF. The CDR3 DNA sequence: TGTGCCAGCAGCAAGGGGACCGGGACTATGGCCTACGAGCAGTACTTC.

The sample holds many counts of this clonotype. The chain recombines TRBV5-6 with TRBJ1-5; the match to TRBD1 covers 8 bases. Per the germline V gene, CDR1 is SGHDT and CDR2 is YYEEEE. Trimming at V came to 4 bases and at J to 5 bases, leaving 5 bases not matched to a gene. The CDR3 covers 14 residues. The CDR3 region has the DNA TGTGCCAGCAGCCGGGGACAGGTATATCAGCCCCAGCATTTT. It codes for CASSRGQVYQPQHF.